The entry below gives a single TCR beta chain sequence along with its context. Antigen: not known. The CDR3 runs to 14 residues. CDR1 SGHNT and CDR2 YENEEA come from the germline V gene. The V and J ends lost 5 bases and 1 base respectively, with 9 bases between them. This specimen comes from a study of blood T cells in healthy people across ages. Primers used in a second PCR of about 6 to 11 cycles were a sample-barcoded 5' primer and a J-beta primer mix. One entry per CDR3 protein, called by TCRdb with MiXCR from the 5' RACE reads. The sample has around 790,000 distinct CDR3 sequences; 40% to 50% are singletons. Total RNA extraction produced at least 5 micrograms (per sample) for the study. Study observations and caveats: Diversity estimates from one million T cells were considered underestimates. A roughly linear fall in TCR beta diversity per million T cells was seen with increasing age.

Input material: blood. This sequence joins TRBV11-3 and TRBJ2-1; tentatively, D is TRBD1 (6 bases). The receptor's source is a man aged 60-69 years in good health. The CDR3 region has the DNA TGTGCCAGCAGCGCTACAGGGTCCTACAATGAGCAGTTCTTC. Translating gives CASSATGSYNEQFF.